Included here is one T cell receptor (beta chain) sequence, with context. Using immunoSEQ multiplex PCR, the repertoire was profiled, and TCRdb retains in-frame clones only, with some absent. The sample yields tens of thousands of clones, roughly 89% seen once. These data are taken from a study of control samples from healthy donors and cancer patients. The CDR3 consists of 12 residues. V was clipped by 7 bases and J by 4 bases, with 10 bases between them. Per germline, CDR1 MNHEY and CDR2 SMNVEV (reference sequence). What was sequenced was PBMCs. J is TRBJ1-1 and V is TRBV27, with TRBD1 as a possible D gene (5 bases). The sequence derives from a man aged 55 to 70 with colorectal cancer. CDR3 in amino acids: CASMEGTTEAFF. CDR3 nucleotide sequence: TGTGCCAGCATGGAGGGGACCACTGAAGCTTTCTTT.